The sequence of this T cell receptor (beta chain) was determined in a study of CD8+ T cells in alopecia areata. Study observations and caveats: With patients, TCR sharing proved less clear than in mice, a difference possibly related to HLA. As there was one nonresponder, how baseline CD8+ expansion relates to response remains uncertain.

Treatment given: oral pan-JAK inhibitor, 5-10 mg twice daily. Extracted RNA was reverse transcribed into cDNA, the sequencing template. Profiling relied on immunoSEQ multiplex PCR, and the TCRdb table lists in-frame clones only, not all of them. The sample has about 200,000 clones, more than 55% seen once; the top ten hold approximately 1.3%. Details on this clone: Antigen: not known.

The material was CD4+ T cells sorted from blood, obtained around week 50, from a patient treated with tofacitinib. The receptor was isolated from a human donor with alopecia areata.

CDR3 amino acids: CASSQDRGRADTQYF. The CDR3 nucleotides are TGCGCCAGCAGCCAAGATCGGGGGAGGGCAGATACGCAGTATTTT. The V gene is TRBV4-3, the J gene TRBJ2-3; TRBD2 agrees at 7 bases. Trimming at V came to 0 bases and at J to 4 bases, leaving 4 bases not matched to a gene. The CDR3 length is 15 residues. Germline V gives CDR1 LGHNA, CDR2 YSLEER.